The 11 T cell receptor beta chains in this list originate from one sample, sequenced in a study of control samples from healthy donors and cancer patients (dated by TCRdb to 2020 to 2022). Libraries came from the immunoSEQ multiplex PCR assay. Imported from immuneACCESS, the table was reduced by TCRdb to in-frame sequences with V and J called. These copies leave out some clones; in studies compared against another copy, an unresolved V gene accounts for under half, and the cause of the remainder is not known. The sample profile shows about 150,000 clones; 93% of them were found once. The ten largest clones capture 4.5% to 6% of the sample. Sequenced input: blood. The receptors stem from a man aged 18-30 years in good health.

The chain carries TRBV2 and TRBJ2-4, with 7 bases aligning to TRBD2. In germline, CDR1 is SNHLY, CDR2 FYNNEI. The CDR3 spans 10 residues. The J segment lost 8 bases and the V segment lost 8 bases, leaving 0 bases of the junction unmatched. CDR3 sequence (DNA): TGTGCCAGCGGGAGGGACATTCAGTACTTC. This sequence encodes CASGRDIQYF.

Of note for this clone: Mismatch with germline at one junction end may stem from a read error. The rearrangement uses TRBV7-7 and TRBJ2-1, with 9 bases matching TRBD2. Germline loops: CDR1 SSHAT, CDR2 FNYEAQ (reference sequence). The CDR3 length is 15 residues. The CDR3, as DNA: TGTGCTAGCAGCATCCGACTAGCGGAGGGGCATGAGCAGTTCTTC. Encoded protein: CASSIRLAEGHEQFF.

The CDR3 DNA is TGTGCCAGCAGTGTGTCTAGTGGGGCCCAGTACTTC. Protein product: CASSVSSGAQYF. This sequence joins TRBV25-1 and TRBJ2-5; no definite D call. The CDR3 extends over 12 amino acids. Per the germline V gene, CDR1 is MGHDK and CDR2 is SYGVNS. With 4 bases removed from V and 9 bases from J, the gap between germline ends came to 12 bases.

The chain couples TRBV18 to TRBJ1-3; no definite D call. The CDR3 runs to 13 residues. The germline V gene has CDR1 KGHSH and CDR2 LQKENI. Trimming stripped 4 bases from V and 4 bases from J, with 8 bases between. CDR3 DNA sequence: TGTGCCAGCTCACGCCGATCGGGAAACACCATATATTTT. Translated, it gives CASSRRSGNTIYF.

V usage is TRBV7-6 and J usage is TRBJ2-5; 8 nucleotides align to TRBD2. Germline V gene sequence: CDR1 SGHVS, CDR2 FNYEAQ. The CDR3 extends over 13 amino acids. J gave up 5 bases and V 4 bases, and 3 bases lay outside the gene matches. The CDR3 coding sequence is TGTGCCAGCAGCTCAAGACTAGCGGAGACCCAGTACTTC. It is translated as CASSSRLAETQYF.

The J gene is TRBJ2-5, the V gene TRBV12-3 or TRBV12-4; 7 bases agree with TRBD1. Trimming removed 5 bases from V and 3 bases from J; junction bases left unmatched: 3. The length of the CDR3 is 13 residues. The CDR3 spells CASSHGTEETQYF. CDR3 bases: TGTGCCAGCAGTCACGGGACAGAAGAGACCCAGTACTTC.

The gene calls are TRBV15 and TRBJ1-5, with D possibly TRBD1 on 6 matching bases. CDR1 and CDR2 from the germline V gene are LNHNV and YYDKDF (reference sequence). This CDR3 comprises 14 residues. V was cut by 0 bases and J by 14 bases, with 17 bases left in between. The CDR3 region is CATSREGFNREEHF. The CDR3 DNA is TGTGCCACCAGCAGAGAAGGGTTTAACAGGGAAGAGCATTTT.

This sequence joins TRBV28 and TRBJ1-3; D unclear. This CDR3 is 14 amino acids long. Germline-derived CDR1 and CDR2 are MDHEN and SYDVKM. V was cut by 6 bases and J by 5 bases, with 14 bases left in between. The CDR3 protein is CASRPEDGRNTIYF. The CDR3 DNA is TGTGCCAGCAGACCTGAAGACGGGCGAAACACCATATATTTT. Drawing the rest from reference TRBV28 and TRBJ1-3, the complete variable domain is DVKVTQSSRYLVKRTGEKVFLECVQDMDHENMFWYRQDPGLGLRLIYFSYDVKMKEKGDIPEGYSVSREKKERFSLILESASTNQTSMYLCASRPEDGRNTIYFGEGSWLTVV.

This clone was seen once. This chain connects TRBV5-1 to TRBJ1-5; perhaps TRBD1 as D (5 bases). Germline V lookup: CDR1 SGHRS, CDR2 YFSETQ. This CDR3 is 15 amino acids long. The V end lost 4 bases, the J end lost 6 bases, and 17 bases lay between the germline ends. The CDR3 loop reads CASSPSWGGTQPQHF. The CDR3 bases are TGCGCCAGCAGCCCCAGTTGGGGGGGAACTCAGCCCCAGCATTTT.

The V call is TRBV2, the J call TRBJ1-3; 11 bases align to TRBD1. The V segment lost 3 bases and the J segment 4 bases; nucleotides outside the gene matches: 8. Germline values: CDR1 SNHLY, CDR2 FYNNEI. The CDR3 is 17 residues long. CDR3 amino acids: CASSEEGQGAGGNTIYF. CDR3 bases: TGTGCCAGCAGTGAGGAAGGACAGGGGGCAGGAGGAAACACCATATATTTT.

This rearrangement joins TRBV19 to TRBJ2-5; no clear D gene. The germline gives CDR1 LNHDA, CDR2 SQIVND (reference sequence). V lost 5 bases and J 2 bases, leaving 15 bases between the germline ends. CDR3 length: 15 amino acids. In DNA form, the CDR3 reads TGTGCCAGTAGTCCTACTGGATTCAGTCAAGAGACCCAGTACTTC. As protein: CASSPTGFSQETQYF.